A single sample is the source of the 6 T cell receptor beta chains below, sequenced in a study of CD8+ T cells in alopecia areata. The authors extracted RNA and reverse transcribed it into cDNA as the sequencing template. Repertoires were generated with immunoSEQ multiplex PCR, while TCRdb's copy carries only in-frame clones and drops some. The sample has 150,000 to 200,000 clones, about 67% seen once; the top ten hold more than 9.5%. The starting material was CD8+ T cells sorted from blood, obtained at week 0. All receptors derive from a human donor with alopecia areata.

V is TRBV25-1 and J is TRBJ1-2; D unclear. Germline V lookup: CDR1 MGHDK, CDR2 SYGVNS. The V end was cut by 5 bases, the J end by 4 bases, with 11 bases between. CDR3 size: 13 residues. CDR3 protein: CASSNSGIYGYTF. CDR3 bases: TGTGCCAGCAGTAATTCCGGGATCTATGGCTACACCTTC.

The gene calls are TRBV7-8 and TRBJ2-5; D is unresolved. V dropped 1 base and J dropped 1 base, with 13 bases sitting between them. Germline values: CDR1 SGHVS, CDR2 FQNEAQ. The CDR3 is 16 amino acids. The CDR3 loop is CASSLGWFWTQETQYF. The CDR3 nucleotides read TGTGCCAGCAGCTTAGGTTGGTTTTGGACCCAAGAGACCCAGTACTTC.

The chain combines TRBV30 with TRBJ1-5, with D perhaps matching TRBD1 (5 bases). Germline loops: CDR1 GTSNPN, CDR2 SVGIG (reference sequence). The CDR3 totals 17 residues. Trimming shortened V by 3 bases and J by 4 bases, and 22 bases separated the two germline ends. DNA of the CDR3: TGTGCCTGGAGCACTGGCAGGGTGATTGGCGGGAATCAGCCCCAGCATTTT. Protein sequence: CAWSTGRVIGGNQPQHF.

This chain joins TRBV7-9 and TRBJ2-3; 10 bases agree with TRBD1. The CDR3 has 15 residues. Per the germline V gene, CDR1 is SEHNR and CDR2 is FQNEAQ (reference sequence). Unmatched junction bases numbered 4, after V lost 6 bases and J lost 1 base. The CDR3 loop reads CASRPGQGRTDTQYF. CDR3 bases: TGTGCCAGCAGACCGGGACAGGGGCGCACAGATACGCAGTATTTT. Full variable domain (missing parts from reference TRBV7-9 and TRBJ2-3): DTGVSQNPRHKITKRGQNVTFRCDPISEHNRLYWYRQTLGQGPEFLTYFQNEAQLEKSRLLSDRFSAERPKGSFSTLEIQRTEQGDSAMYLCASRPGQGRTDTQYFGPGTRLTVL.

In the case of this clone: Distinct nucleotide sequences in the sample also encode this CDR3. CDR3 in amino acids: CASRTGGTEAFF. The DNA of the CDR3 is TGTGCCAGCCGAACCGGGGGCACTGAAGCTTTCTTT. The V and J genes are TRBV27 and TRBJ1-1; TRBD1 is a possible D gene (5 bases). V was pared by 8 bases and J by 4 bases, with 11 bases between. This CDR3 has 12 residues. Germline assignment: CDR1 MNHEY and CDR2 SMNVEV (reference sequence).

The sample holds a few counts of this clone. J is TRBJ1-4 and V is TRBV23-1, with D possibly matching TRBD1 (5 bases). TRBV23-1 belongs to the ORF category, with a function that is uncertain. There are 14 residues in the CDR3. V was clipped by 3 bases and J by 3 bases, with 8 bases between them. CDR3 sequence reads: CASSQGTSNEKLFF. The CDR3 DNA is TGCGCCAGCAGTCAGGGGACGTCTAATGAAAAACTGTTTTTT.